This T cell receptor (beta chain) was found in a study of cytomegalovirus exposure and HLA in healthy donors. The CDR3 has 13 residues. V was pared by 10 bases and J by 2 bases, with 4 bases of the junction left unmatched. Germline lookup yields CDR1 SGHTA and CDR2 FQGTGA. The PCR was carried out with 60 Vbeta primers and 13 Jbeta primers. Profiling relied on immunoSEQ multiplex PCR, and the TCRdb table lists in-frame clones only, not all of them. In the table there are 150,000 to 200,000 clones, around 80% of which are singletons. The sequenced sample was PBMCs. This receptor was identified in a man aged 35 to 55 in good health and CMV-seronegative. The V call is TRBV7-3, the J call TRBJ2-1; 8 bases are a match to TRBD2. CDR3 bases: TGTGCCACCGGGGGGGGGCCCTACAATGAGCAGTTCTTC. Its protein product is CATGGGPYNEQFF.